A single sample is the source of the 9 T cell receptor beta chains below, sequenced in a study of blood T cell repertoires in COVID-19. Repertoires were generated with immunoSEQ multiplex PCR, while TCRdb's copy carries only in-frame clones and drops some. The sample includes roughly 160,000 clones, about 91% seen only once; the top ten take less than 5%. The sequenced sample was peripheral blood. The receptors were sampled from a woman between 55 and 75 years old who had recovered from COVID-19.

The J gene is TRBJ2-2, the V gene TRBV6-5; TRBD1 might be the D (6 bases). V lost 10 bases and J lost 2, with 14 bases in between. Germline V gene sequence: CDR1 MNHEY, CDR2 SVGAGI. The CDR3 consists of 14 residues. The CDR3 loop is CATRWDTNTGELFF. The CDR3 DNA follows: TGTGCCACCCGGTGGGACACTAACACCGGGGAGCTGTTTTTT.

The gene calls are TRBV27 and TRBJ1-1, with D perhaps matching TRBD1 (6 bases). Trimming removed 3 bases from V and 11 bases from J, with 19 bases in between. This CDR3 comprises 14 residues. Germline-derived CDR1 and CDR2 are MNHEY and SMNVEV (reference sequence). The CDR3 DNA reads TGTGCCAGCAGTTTTAGGGGACAAAACGGGGGGGCTTTCTTT. It yields the protein CASSFRGQNGGAFF.

The rearrangement joins TRBV28 to TRBJ1-5, with 8 bases matching TRBD1. The V gene's germline CDR1 is MDHEN and CDR2 SYDVKM. The CDR3 is 14 amino acids. The ends lost 7 bases at V and 2 bases at J; junction bases unmatched: 4. The CDR3 sequence is CASKPGQGNQPQHF. Here the CDR3 DNA reads TGTGCCAGCAAGCCGGGACAGGGCAATCAGCCCCAGCATTTT.

The rearrangement uses TRBV5-1 and TRBJ2-4; 10 bases line up with TRBD1. Per germline, CDR1 SGHRS and CDR2 YFSETQ. With V trimmed by 4 bases and J by 7 bases, 5 bases remained unmatched. The CDR3 runs 14 residues. CDR3 loop: CASSTGQGGNIQYF. CDR3 DNA: TGCGCCAGCAGCACCGGACAGGGGGGGAACATTCAGTACTTC.

The chain recombines TRBV5-5 with TRBJ1-3; D gene uncertain. The germline V gene has CDR1 SGHKS and CDR2 YYEKEE (reference sequence). The CDR3 loop spans 15 amino acids. Trimming pared 2 bases from V and 0 bases from J, leaving 9 bases between. CDR3: CASSFFRSSGNTIYF. The CDR3 region has the DNA TGTGCCAGCAGCTTTTTCAGGTCCTCTGGAAACACCATATATTTT.

This chain links TRBV6-5 with TRBJ2-5; 10 bases are a match to TRBD2. From germline, CDR1 is MNHEY and CDR2 SVGAGI. Trimming at V came to 10 bases and at J to 5 bases, leaving 10 bases not matched to a gene. CDR3 length: 14 residues. CDR3 DNA: TGTGCCACTAAGCTAGCGGGGGAGCGCGAGACCCAGTACTTC. Its protein product is CATKLAGERETQYF.

This chain connects TRBV21-1 to TRBJ1-5. TRBV21-1 constitutes a pseudogene. This CDR3 is built from 17 residues. CDR3 nucleotides: TGTGCCAGCAGCCCGTCGAAGTGGGGGGTCAGCAATCAGCCCCAGCATTTT. Translated: CASSPSKWGVSNQPQHF.

The rearrangement links TRBV5-1 to TRBJ1-1; D remains ambiguous. The CDR3 contains 12 residues. Trimming cost V 2 bases and J 3 bases, with 5 bases left between them. CDR1 is SGHRS and CDR2 is YFSETQ in the germline V gene. The CDR3 is CASSFGDTEAFF. DNA of the CDR3: TGCGCCAGCAGCTTCGGAGACACTGAAGCTTTCTTT.

V is TRBV5-6 and J is TRBJ2-5, with 9 bases matching TRBD2. CDR3 length: 15 residues. V shed 2 bases and J 5 bases; nucleotides not matched to a gene: 7. The germline V gene encodes CDR1 SGHDT and CDR2 YYEEEE. The CDR3 DNA reads as TGTGCCAGCAGCTTACTGGCGGGGGGGCGCGAGACCCAGTACTTC. Protein: CASSLLAGGRETQYF.